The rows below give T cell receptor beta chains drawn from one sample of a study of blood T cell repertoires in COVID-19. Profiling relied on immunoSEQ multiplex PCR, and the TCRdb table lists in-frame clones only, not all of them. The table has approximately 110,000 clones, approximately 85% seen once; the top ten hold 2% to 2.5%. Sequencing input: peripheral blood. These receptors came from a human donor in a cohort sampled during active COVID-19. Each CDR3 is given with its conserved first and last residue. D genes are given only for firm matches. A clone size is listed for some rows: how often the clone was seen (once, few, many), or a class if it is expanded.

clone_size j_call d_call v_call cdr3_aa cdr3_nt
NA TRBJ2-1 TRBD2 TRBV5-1 CASSLWSGGIYNEQFF TGCGCCAGCAGCTTGTGGTCGGGAGGGATATACAATGAGCAGTTCTTC
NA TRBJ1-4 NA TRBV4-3 CASSQDTLSFGEKLFF TGCGCCAGCAGCCAAGATACCCTGAGCTTTGGTGAAAAACTGTTTTTT
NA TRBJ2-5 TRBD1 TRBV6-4 CSDPTGAQETQYF TGTTCCGACCCGACAGGGGCCCAAGAGACCCAGTACTTC
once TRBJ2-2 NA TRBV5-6 CASSLPGTPATGELFF TGTGCCAGCAGCTTGCCTGGGACACCCGCCACCGGGGAGCTGTTTTTT
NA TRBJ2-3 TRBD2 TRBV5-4 CASSYPSGGKATQYF TGTGCCAGCAGCTACCCTAGCGGGGGGAAAGCTACGCAGTATTTT
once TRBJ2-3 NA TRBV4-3 CASSQRGGGTDTQYF TGCGCCAGCAGCCAAAGAGGGGGGGGCACAGATACGCAGTATTTT
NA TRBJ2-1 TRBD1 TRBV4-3 CASSQDQGAYNEQFF TGCGCCAGCAGCCAAGATCAGGGGGCCTACAATGAGCAGTTCTTC
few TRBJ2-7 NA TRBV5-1 CASSRTLEGRGYEQYF TGCGCCAGCAGCCGGACCCTGGAGGGCCGGGGGTACGAGCAGTACTTC
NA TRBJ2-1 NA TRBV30 CAWSSDGYEQFF TGTGCCTGGAGTTCCGACGGGTATGAGCAGTTCTTC
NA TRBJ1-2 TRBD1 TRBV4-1 CASSLYLTGTYGYTF TGCGCCAGCAGCCTCTACCTGACAGGGACTTATGGCTACACCTTC
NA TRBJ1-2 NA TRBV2 CASQSGVGYGYTF TGTGCCAGCCAGTCAGGGGTGGGCTATGGCTACACCTTC
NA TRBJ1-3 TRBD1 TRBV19 CASETGTVIYF TGTGCCAGCGAGACCGGGACAGTCATATATTTT
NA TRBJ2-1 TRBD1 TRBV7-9 CASSLPYSGTAYNEQFF TGTGCCAGCAGCTTACCCTATTCCGGGACAGCTTACAATGAGCAGTTCTTC
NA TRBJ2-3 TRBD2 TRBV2 CASIQSLAGGRSTDTQYF TGTGCCAGCATTCAATCACTAGCGGGGGGCCGTAGCACAGATACGCAGTATTTT
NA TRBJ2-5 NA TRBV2 CASSPHVASGETQYF TGTGCCAGCAGTCCGCATGTCGCGAGCGGAGAGACCCAGTACTTC
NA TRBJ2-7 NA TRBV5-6 CASPISPPKRATSYEQYF TGTGCCAGCCCTATTTCCCCCCCCAAGCGGGCGACGTCCTACGAGCAGTACTTC
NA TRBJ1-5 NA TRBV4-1 CASSHIRQGNQPQHF TGCGCCAGCAGCCATATCAGGCAGGGCAATCAGCCCCAGCATTTT
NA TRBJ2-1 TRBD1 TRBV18 CASSSGQGTYNEQFF TGTGCCAGCTCATCCGGACAGGGTACTTACAATGAGCAGTTCTTC
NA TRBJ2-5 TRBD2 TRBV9 CASSAAALAGGTETQYF TGTGCCAGCAGCGCGGCGGCACTAGCGGGGGGGACGGAGACCCAGTACTTC
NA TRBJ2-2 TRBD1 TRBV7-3 CASSARQGIAGELFF TGTGCCAGCAGCGCTCGACAGGGGATCGCCGGGGAGCTGTTTTTT
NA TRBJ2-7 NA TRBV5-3 CARSLRGEQYF TGTGCCAGAAGCTTGAGAGGGGAGCAGTACTTC
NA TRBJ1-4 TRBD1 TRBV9 CASSGDPGQNNEKLFF TGTGCCAGCAGCGGCGATCCGGGACAGAATAATGAAAAACTGTTTTTT
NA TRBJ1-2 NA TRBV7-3 CASSPDRGTGYGYTF TGTGCCAGCAGCCCCGACCGCGGCACCGGCTATGGCTACACCTTC
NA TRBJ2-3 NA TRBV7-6 CASSLALNTLSTDTQYF TGTGCCAGCAGCTTAGCTCTGAACACCCTTAGCACAGATACGCAGTATTTT
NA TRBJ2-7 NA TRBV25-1 CASSFGNAYEQYF TGTGCCAGCAGCTTCGGGAACGCCTACGAGCAGTACTTC
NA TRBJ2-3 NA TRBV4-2 CASSQEAYPVRDTQYF TGTGCCAGCAGCCAAGAAGCCTACCCGGTAAGAGATACGCAGTATTTT
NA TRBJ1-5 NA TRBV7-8 CASSLASFGAGNQPQHF TGTGCCAGCAGCTTAGCTTCGTTCGGAGCGGGAAATCAGCCCCAGCATTTT
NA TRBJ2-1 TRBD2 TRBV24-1 CATSETSSAEQFF TGTGCCACCAGTGAGACTAGCTCGGCTGAGCAGTTCTTC
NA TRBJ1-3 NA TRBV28 CASSFASGGSGNTIYF TGTGCCAGCAGTTTCGCCTCGGGGGGATCTGGAAACACCATATATTTT
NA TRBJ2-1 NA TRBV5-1 CASSELAGSYNEQFF TGCGCCAGCAGCGAACTAGCCGGCTCCTACAATGAGCAGTTCTTC
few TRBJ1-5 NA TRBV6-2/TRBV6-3 CASSYQGPRMNSNQPQHF TGTGCCAGCAGTTACCAGGGCCCACGAATGAATAGCAATCAGCCCCAGCATTTT
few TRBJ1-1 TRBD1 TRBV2 CASSGQGATTEAFF TGTGCCAGCAGCGGACAGGGGGCGACCACTGAAGCTTTCTTT
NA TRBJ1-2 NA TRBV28 CASSYVYGYTF TGTGCCAGCAGCTACGTTTATGGCTACACCTTC
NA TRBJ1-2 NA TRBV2 CASSVGAGYGYTF TGTGCCAGCAGTGTGGGGGCAGGCTATGGCTACACCTTC
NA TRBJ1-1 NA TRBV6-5 CATPVNTEAFF TGTGCCACCCCAGTGAACACTGAAGCTTTCTTT
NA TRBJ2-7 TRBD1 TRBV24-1 CATSGTGAGDKQYF TGTGCCACCAGTGGAACAGGGGCCGGGGACAAGCAGTACTTC
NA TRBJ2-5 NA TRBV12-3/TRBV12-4 CASSSYLAATQYF TGTGCCAGCAGTTCCTACTTAGCGGCGACCCAGTACTTC
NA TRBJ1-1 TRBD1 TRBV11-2 CASSFAGQGEAFF TGTGCCAGCAGCTTTGCTGGACAGGGCGAGGCTTTCTTT
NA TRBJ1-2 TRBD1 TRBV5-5 CASSWTGGNGYTF TGTGCCAGCAGCTGGACAGGGGGAAACGGCTACACCTTC
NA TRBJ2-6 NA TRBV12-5 CASGSYSAGANVLTF TGTGCTAGTGGTTCATACAGTGCCGGGGCCAACGTCCTGACTTTC
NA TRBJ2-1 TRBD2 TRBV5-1 CASSPLAGAPGEQFF TGCGCCAGCAGCCCTCTAGCGGGGGCCCCCGGGGAGCAGTTCTTC
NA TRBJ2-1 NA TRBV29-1 CSVGGGRASEQFF TGCAGCGTCGGGGGAGGACGGGCAAGTGAGCAGTTCTTC